Following are 7 T cell receptor beta chains from one sample sequenced in a study of beta chain features in type 1 diabetes. Sequencing targeted expressed TCRB transcripts, as all isolated RNA had been reverse transcribed. Data came from immunoSEQ multiplex PCR; TCRdb stores just in-frame clones and leaves some out. The table has about 400,000 clones, roughly an eighth seen once. The sequenced sample was naive CD4+ T cells from blood. Source of these receptors: a man younger than 30 in good health.

The rearrangement links TRBV30 to TRBJ2-2; 7 bases map to TRBD2. The V and J ends lost 4 bases and 5 bases, in that order; junction bases with no gene match: 10. Germline lookup yields CDR1 GTSNPN and CDR2 SVGIG (reference sequence). The length of the CDR3 is 15 residues. The CDR3 reads CAWKIDGGWTGELFF. The DNA for the CDR3 is TGTGCCTGGAAGATCGACGGGGGGTGGACCGGGGAGCTGTTTTTT.

The sample holds a few counts of this clone. The rearrangement links TRBV7-2 to TRBJ1-2; tentatively, D is TRBD1 (6 bases). The CDR3 runs 14 residues. From germline, CDR1 is SGHTA and CDR2 FQGNSA. Trimming took 5 bases from V and 2 from J, leaving 12 bases between them. The CDR3 sequence is CASSQDRRNYGYTF. The CDR3 bases are TGTGCCAGCAGCCAGGACAGAAGAAACTATGGCTACACCTTC.

This clone was detected a few times. The V gene is TRBV5-6, the J gene TRBJ1-2; D gene unclear. The CDR3 covers 14 residues. V shed 5 bases and J shed 3 bases, with 14 bases lying between them. The V gene's germline CDR1 is SGHDT and CDR2 YYEEEE. In nucleotides, the CDR3 is TGTGCCAGCAGACCCATTCCGGGAGACTATGGCTACACCTTC. Protein: CASRPIPGDYGYTF.

This clone appeared a few times. V and J are TRBV6-1 and TRBJ2-3, with 10 positions matching TRBD2. Germline V gene data show CDR1 as MNHNS and CDR2 as SASEGT. V shed 7 bases, J shed 5 bases, and the junction held 6 bases outside the gene matches. This CDR3 spans 14 amino acids. For the CDR3, the DNA is TGTGCCAGCACCAGCGGGGGGGCCGGAGATACGCAGTATTTT. Translated, it gives CASTSGGAGDTQYF.

The J gene is TRBJ1-2, the V gene TRBV15, with TRBD1 as a possible D gene (6 bases). The V gene lost 6 bases and the J gene lost 3 bases, with 17 bases spanning the gap. CDR1 is LNHNV, CDR2 YYDKDF, per germline (reference sequence). This CDR3 spans 15 amino acids. The CDR3, as DNA: TGTGCCACCAGTCCAGAGACGTACAGGGACTATGGCTACACCTTC. It translates to CATSPETYRDYGYTF.

This clone appeared a few times. V and J are TRBV7-9 and TRBJ1-2; 10 bases are shared with TRBD1. Germline V gives CDR1 SEHNR, CDR2 FQNEAQ (reference sequence). This CDR3 is built from 16 residues. V shed 6 bases, J shed 2 bases, and the junction held 9 bases outside the gene matches. CDR3: CASRFSGTGANYGYTF. The CDR3 DNA reads as TGTGCCAGCAGATTTAGCGGGACAGGGGCCAACTATGGCTACACCTTC. The full variable domain, its missing parts supplied by reference TRBV7-9 and TRBJ1-2, is DTGVSQNPRHKITKRGQNVTFRCDPISEHNRLYWYRQTLGQGPEFLTYFQNEAQLEKSRLLSDRFSAERPKGSFSTLEIQRTEQGDSAMYLCASRFSGTGANYGYTFGSGTRLTVV.

This clone was observed a few times. V usage is TRBV19 and J usage is TRBJ1-5; no clear D. Germline V gene lookup returns CDR1 LNHDA and CDR2 SQIVND (reference sequence). V shed 5 bases and J shed 6 bases, with 8 bases lying between them. The CDR3 totals 12 residues. Written as DNA, the CDR3 is TGTGCCAGTAGTCATTCGGGTCAGCCCCAGCATTTT. Its translation is CASSHSGQPQHF. Based on the CDR3 plus reference TRBV19 and TRBJ1-5, the full variable domain is DGGITQSPKYLFRKEGQNVTLSCEQNLNHDAMYWYRQDPGQGLRLIYYSQIVNDFQKGDIAEGYSVSREKKESFPLTVTSAQKNPTAFYLCASSHSGQPQHFGDGTRLSIL.